This T cell receptor beta chain is drawn from a study of blood T cells in healthy people across ages. Details on this clonotype: Its antigen is currently unknown.

General study points: With unsorted PBMCs, a conclusive comparison of naive versus antigen-experienced cells was not possible. As age increased, TCR beta diversity per million T cells fell in a roughly linear fashion.

The J segment lost 8 bases and the V segment lost 6 bases, leaving 13 bases of the junction unmatched. Looked up from germline, CDR1 is DFQATT and CDR2 is SNEGSKA (reference sequence). The CDR3 covers 14 residues. Using a J-beta primer mix together with a sample-barcoded 5' primer, a second PCR was run for roughly 6 to 11 cycles. Paired-end reads containing CDR3 totaled no fewer than 2.5 million for each sample. TCRdb reanalysed the 5' RACE reads using MiXCR and keeps one entry per CDR3 protein. Of 1 million or so distinct CDR3 sequences detected, under 45% appear once; the ten largest clones hold approximately 17%.

The V call is TRBV20-1, the J call TRBJ2-1; 7 bases map to TRBD2. This clonotype originated in a woman aged 55-69 years in good health. Source material: blood. CDR3 DNA sequence: TGCAGTGCAAGACGGGCTAGCGGTTACGATGAGCAGTTCTTC. Amino acids: CSARRASGYDEQFF.